This TCR beta chain was obtained from a study of blood T cell repertoires in COVID-19. Study at large: T cells, B-cell-depleted T cells, or PBMCs provided the cDNA or gDNA that served as material.

The CDR3 is made up of 17 amino acids. Deletions cut 4 bases from V and 0 bases from J, with 13 bases between. CDR1 and CDR2 (germline): SNHLY, FYNNEI. Sequenced by immunoSEQ multiplex PCR; TCRdb stores in-frame clones only, minus some. Of around 130,000 clones in the sample, 82% were seen once. This receptor was identified in a human donor in a cohort sampled during active COVID-19. The chain is built from TRBV2 and TRBJ2-6; TRBD2 is a possible D gene (5 bases). Sequenced material: peripheral blood. The CDR3 loop reads CASSAGGPVSGANVLTF. The CDR3 DNA reads TGTGCCAGCAGTGCCGGAGGTCCGGTCTCTGGGGCCAACGTCCTGACTTTC.